The clone carrying this T cell receptor beta chain was recorded only once. The data originate from a study of control samples from healthy donors and cancer patients. This CDR3 has 12 residues. Trimming took off 0 bases at V and 12 bases at J, with 12 bases between the two ends. The repertoire was sequenced with immunoSEQ multiplex PCR; TCRdb's copy has only in-frame clones and lacks some. Altogether some 100,000 clones are present, around 80% being singletons, with the ten largest covering roughly 10%. The receptor was derived from a woman younger than 45 in good health. Input material: blood. V is TRBV12-3 or TRBV12-4 and J is TRBJ2-7; D may be TRBD2 (6 bases). The CDR3 reads CASSLAEGRRYF. CDR3 nucleotides: TGTGCCAGCAGTTTAGCGGAGGGGCGGAGGTACTTC.